A single sample is the source of the 11 T cell receptor beta chains below, sequenced in a study of blood T cell repertoires in COVID-19. Data came from immunoSEQ multiplex PCR; TCRdb stores just in-frame clones and leaves some out. Here the sample spans 150,000 or so clones, around 84% being singletons. Specimen: PBMCs or T cells enriched from blood (not recorded which). The receptors were gathered from a woman aged 45-65 years who had recovered from COVID-19.

The chain combines TRBV11-3 with TRBJ1-5; D is possibly TRBD1 (5 bases). The V end was cut by 1 base, the J end by 5 bases, with 9 bases between. Germline loops: CDR1 SGHNT, CDR2 YENEEA. The CDR3 is 14 residues long. CDR3 DNA: TGTGCCAGCAGCTTAGGGGGAGGGGATCAGCCCCAGCATTTT. Translated: CASSLGGGDQPQHF.

V is TRBV27 and J is TRBJ2-1; D gene unclear. In germline, CDR1 is MNHEY, CDR2 SMNVEV (reference sequence). The CDR3 spans 12 residues. Trimming pared 0 bases from V and 6 bases from J, leaving 3 bases between. CDR3 region: CASSLSRNEQFF. The CDR3 DNA reads as TGTGCCAGCAGTTTATCCCGCAATGAGCAGTTCTTC.

The V gene is TRBV6-6, the J gene TRBJ2-1; D possibly corresponds to TRBD2 (5 bases). Deletions cut 5 bases from V and 9 bases from J, with 11 bases between. The CDR3 runs 12 residues. Germline V gene sequence: CDR1 MNHNY, CDR2 SVGAGI (reference sequence). CDR3 residues: CASSRSSGEQFF. The CDR3 nucleotides read TGTGCCAGCAGTCGCTCCAGCGGTGAGCAGTTCTTC.

The chain couples TRBV3-1 (or the pseudogene TRBV3-2) to TRBJ1-2; 9 bases match TRBD1. Unmatched junction bases numbered 9, after V lost 5 bases and J lost 8 bases. The CDR3 has 14 residues. Germline values: CDR1 LGHDT, CDR2 YNNKEL (reference sequence). The CDR3 sequence is CASSNRPTGGGYTF. CDR3 nucleotide sequence: TGTGCCAGCAGCAACCGACCGACAGGGGGAGGCTACACCTTC.

CDR3 DNA: TGTGCCAGCAGTGACGATCAACCAGGTTTACCCCTCCACTTT. It codes for CASSDDQPGLPLHF. This chain connects TRBV2 to TRBJ1-6; D is ambiguous. The CDR3 runs to 14 residues. Trimming cost V 3 bases and J 12 bases, with 15 bases left between them. The germline V gene encodes CDR1 SNHLY and CDR2 FYNNEI.

This clone was detected many times. The J gene is TRBJ1-5, the V gene TRBV6-5, with D uncertain. The CDR3 extends over 13 amino acids. Trimming removed 6 bases at V and 2 bases at J, with 8 bases between. The germline CDR1 and CDR2 sequences are MNHEY and SVGAGI. CDR3 sequence reads: CASRGVGNQPQHF. The CDR3 DNA follows: TGTGCCAGCAGGGGCGTGGGCAATCAGCCCCAGCATTTT.

This clone has a single count. J is TRBJ1-4 and V is TRBV3-1 (or the pseudogene TRBV3-2); D gene ambiguous. V lost 5 bases, J lost 3 bases, and 13 bases lay in between. Germline CDR1 is LGHDT and CDR2 is YNNKEL (reference sequence). The CDR3 runs 15 residues. For the CDR3, the DNA is TGTGCCAGCAGCACCCGACTCCCGGCTAATGAAAAACTGTTTTTT. Encoded protein: CASSTRLPANEKLFF.

The chain combines TRBV6-5 with TRBJ2-5; D may be TRBD1 (5 bases). Germline-derived CDR1 and CDR2 are MNHEY and SVGAGI. Trimming removed 6 bases from V and 12 bases from J, with 17 bases in between. CDR3 length: 12 residues. The CDR3 nucleotides are TGTGCCAGCAGGCTAGACAGCCACGAGGAGTACTTC. This sequence encodes CASRLDSHEEYF.

The CDR3 bases are TGTGCCAGCAGTAAGGCCCACTGGACTAGCGGGAGACTGGGGTTTTACGAGCAGTACTTC. The encoded protein is CASSKAHWTSGRLGFYEQYF. The V gene is TRBV6-7, the J gene TRBJ2-7, with TRBD2 matching over 13 bases. TRBV6-7 is flagged as an ORF with uncertain function. This CDR3 comprises 20 residues. V gave up 5 bases and J gave up 4 bases; unmatched junction bases: 20.

The rearrangement joins TRBV6-1 to TRBJ1-2; TRBD1 aligns across 12 bases. The CDR3 totals 16 residues. In germline, CDR1 is MNHNS, CDR2 SASEGT. Germline trimming cut 4 bases from V and 7 bases from J; bases unmatched to any gene: 10. CDR3 sequence: CASSGFPGTGGVGYTF. The CDR3 region has the DNA TGTGCCAGCAGTGGTTTTCCGGGGACAGGGGGCGTTGGCTACACCTTC.

The chain is built from TRBV7-9 and TRBJ2-1, with 10 bases identical to TRBD2. Germline CDR1 and CDR2: SEHNR and FQNEAQ (reference sequence). With V trimmed by 6 bases and J by 6 bases, 8 bases remained unmatched. This CDR3 is built from 15 residues. The CDR3 reads CASRQAGGPGNEQFF. The DNA for the CDR3 is TGTGCCAGCAGGCAAGCGGGGGGGCCGGGCAATGAGCAGTTCTTC.